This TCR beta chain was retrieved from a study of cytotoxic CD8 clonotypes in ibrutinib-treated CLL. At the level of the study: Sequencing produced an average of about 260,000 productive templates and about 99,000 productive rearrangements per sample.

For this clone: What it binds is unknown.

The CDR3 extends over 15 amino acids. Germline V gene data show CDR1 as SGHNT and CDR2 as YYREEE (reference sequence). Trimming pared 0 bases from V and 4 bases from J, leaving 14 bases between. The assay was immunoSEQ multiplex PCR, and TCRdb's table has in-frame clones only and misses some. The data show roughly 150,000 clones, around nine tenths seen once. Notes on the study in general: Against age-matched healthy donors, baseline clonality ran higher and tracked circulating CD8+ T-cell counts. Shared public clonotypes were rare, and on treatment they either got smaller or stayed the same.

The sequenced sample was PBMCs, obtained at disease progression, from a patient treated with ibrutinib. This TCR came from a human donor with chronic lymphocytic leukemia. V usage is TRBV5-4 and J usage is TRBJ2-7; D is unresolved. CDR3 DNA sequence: TGTGCCAGCAGCTTGGATCTTGGCCGGCCTTACGAGCAGTACTTC. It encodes CASSLDLGRPYEQYF.